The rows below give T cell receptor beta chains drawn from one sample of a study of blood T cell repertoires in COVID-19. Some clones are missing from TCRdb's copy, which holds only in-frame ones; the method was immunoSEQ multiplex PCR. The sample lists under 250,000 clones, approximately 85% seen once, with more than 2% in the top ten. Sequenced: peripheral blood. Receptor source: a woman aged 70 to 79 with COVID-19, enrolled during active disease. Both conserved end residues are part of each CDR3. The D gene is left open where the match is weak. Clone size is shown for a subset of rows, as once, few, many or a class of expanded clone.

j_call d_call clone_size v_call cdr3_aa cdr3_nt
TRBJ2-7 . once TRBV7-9 CASSFSGEVYEQYF TGTGCCAGCAGCTTTTCAGGGGAAGTATACGAGCAGTACTTC
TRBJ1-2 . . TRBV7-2 CASSFGGDRYGYTF TGTGCCAGCAGCTTTGGGGGGGACCGCTATGGCTACACCTTC
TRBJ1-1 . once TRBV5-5 CASSLPGMNTEAFF TGTGCCAGCAGCTTGCCAGGAATGAACACTGAAGCTTTCTTT
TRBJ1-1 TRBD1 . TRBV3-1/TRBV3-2 CASSQGPGGQGPPEAFF TGTGCCAGCAGCCAAGGGCCCGGGGGACAGGGGCCCCCTGAAGCTTTCTTT
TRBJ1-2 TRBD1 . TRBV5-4 CASSLAGTGGGYTF TGTGCCAGCAGCTTAGCCGGGACAGGAGGCGGCTACACCTTC
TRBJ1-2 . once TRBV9 CASSAGSANYGYTF TGTGCCAGCAGCGCCGGGAGCGCAAACTATGGCTACACCTTC
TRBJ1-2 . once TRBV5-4 CASSLDLSRNYGYTF TGTGCCAGCAGCTTGGACCTGAGCCGGAACTATGGCTACACCTTC
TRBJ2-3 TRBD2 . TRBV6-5 CASSQRGGGNTQYF TGTGCCAGCAGTCAGCGGGGGGGCGGAAATACGCAGTATTTT
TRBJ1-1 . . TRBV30 CAWSRPGRNEAFF TGTGCCTGGAGTAGGCCAGGGCGAAATGAAGCTTTCTTT
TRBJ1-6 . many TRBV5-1 CASSLDRDDNSPLHF TGCGCCAGCAGCTTGGACAGGGACGATAATTCACCCCTCCACTTT
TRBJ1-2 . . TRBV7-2 CASSFQGGDRYTF TGTGCCAGCAGCTTCCAAGGAGGGGATCGCTACACCTTC
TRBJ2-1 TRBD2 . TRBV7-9 CASSRTSGGSYNEQFF TGTGCCAGCAGCCGGACTAGCGGGGGGTCCTACAATGAGCAGTTCTTC
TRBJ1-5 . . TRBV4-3 CASSQDFRPNQPQHF TGCGCCAGCAGCCAAGATTTCAGGCCCAATCAGCCCCAGCATTTT
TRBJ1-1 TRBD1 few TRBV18 CASSPPDRAYTEAFF TGTGCCAGCTCACCACCCGACAGGGCCTACACTGAAGCTTTCTTT
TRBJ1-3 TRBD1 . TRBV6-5 CASSRDRGPDTIYF TGTGCCAGCAGTAGGGACAGGGGGCCAGACACCATATATTTT
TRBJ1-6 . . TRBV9 CASSVARTTKSSPLHF TGTGCCAGCAGCGTAGCAAGGACAACGAAGAGCTCACCCCTCCACTTT
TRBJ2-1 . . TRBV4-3 CASSQVLGQNNEQFF TGCGCCAGCAGCCAAGTTTTAGGACAGAACAATGAGCAGTTCTTC
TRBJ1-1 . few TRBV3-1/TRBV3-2 CASSQGSGMGTEAFF TGTGCCAGCAGCCAAGGGTCGGGGATGGGCACTGAAGCTTTCTTT
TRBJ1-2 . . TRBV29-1 CSVSWTVNYGYTF TGCAGCGTTTCTTGGACAGTTAACTATGGCTACACCTTC
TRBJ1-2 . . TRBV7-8 CASSLGPNYGYTF TGTGCCAGCAGCTTAGGGCCCAACTATGGCTACACCTTC
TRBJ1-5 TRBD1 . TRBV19 CASKTGRNQPQHF TGTGCCAGTAAGACAGGGAGGAATCAGCCCCAGCATTTT
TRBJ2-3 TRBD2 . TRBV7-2 CASRMFTGGPADTQYF TGTGCCTCAAGAATGTTTACGGGAGGGCCCGCAGATACGCAGTATTTT
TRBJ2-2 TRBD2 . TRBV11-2 CASSLVAGSDTGELFF TGTGCCAGCAGCTTAGTAGCGGGCAGTGACACCGGGGAGCTGTTTTTT
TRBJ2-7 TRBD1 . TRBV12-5 CASGLPGQGAYEQYF TGTGCTAGTGGTTTGCCAGGACAGGGGGCATACGAGCAGTACTTC
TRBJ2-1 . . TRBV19 CASSPYHPDYNSFYNEQFF TGTGCCAGTAGTCCGTATCATCCCGACTATAACTCTTTCTACAATGAGCAGTTCTTC
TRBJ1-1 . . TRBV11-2 CASSTGRGGNTEAFF TGTGCCAGCAGCACCGGCAGGGGTGGGAACACTGAAGCTTTCTTT
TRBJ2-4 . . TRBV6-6 CASSDPGLAKNIQYF TGTGCCAGCAGCGATCCGGGACTAGCCAAAAACATTCAGTACTTC
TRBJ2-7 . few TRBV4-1 CASSQENTYTYEQYF TGCGCCAGCAGCCAAGAGAACACATATACCTACGAGCAGTACTTC
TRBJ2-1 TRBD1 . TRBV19 CASSREGQGYNEQFF TGTGCCAGTAGTAGAGAGGGACAGGGTTACAATGAGCAGTTCTTC
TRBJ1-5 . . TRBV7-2 CASSLRTVNQPQHF TGTGCCAGCAGCTTACGGACAGTCAATCAGCCCCAGCATTTT
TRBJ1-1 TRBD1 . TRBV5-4 CASSWAGQDNTEAFF TGTGCCAGCAGCTGGGCTGGACAGGACAACACTGAAGCTTTCTTT
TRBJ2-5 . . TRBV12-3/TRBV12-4 CASSLLQGETQYF TGTGCCAGCAGTTTGCTACAGGGAGAGACCCAGTACTTC
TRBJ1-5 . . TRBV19 CASRLSVGQGRNNQPQHF TGTGCCAGTAGGCTATCAGTGGGGCAGGGAAGAAACAATCAGCCCCAGCATTTT
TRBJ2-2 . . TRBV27 CASSLGGSTGELFF TGTGCCAGCAGTTTAGGAGGGTCCACCGGGGAGCTGTTTTTT
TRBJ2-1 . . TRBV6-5 CASTPPRGGYNEQFF TGTGCCAGCACCCCCCCTCGCGGTGGCTACAATGAGCAGTTCTTC
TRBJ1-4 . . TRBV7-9 CASSFSSSSEKLFF TGTGCCAGCAGCTTTAGTAGTAGTAGTGAAAAACTGTTTTTT
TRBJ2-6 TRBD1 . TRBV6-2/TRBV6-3 CASSSQGQSHLSGANVLTF TGTGCCAGCAGTTCACAGGGACAGTCCCACCTGTCTGGGGCCAACGTCCTGACTTTC
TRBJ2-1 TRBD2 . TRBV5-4 CASSPTRRGRLNEQFF TGTGCCAGCAGCCCGACCCGGCGGGGGAGGCTCAATGAGCAGTTCTTC
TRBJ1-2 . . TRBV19 CASSIERFNYGYTF TGTGCCAGTAGTATTGAGCGATTTAACTATGGCTACACCTTC
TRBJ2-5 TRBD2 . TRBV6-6 CASSRGLAGGPGGETQYF TGTGCCAGCAGTCGAGGACTAGCGGGAGGGCCTGGGGGTGAGACCCAGTACTTC
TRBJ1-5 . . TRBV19 CASSPHNGGRGNQPQHF TGTGCCAGTAGTCCTCATAACGGGGGACGGGGCAATCAGCCCCAGCATTTT
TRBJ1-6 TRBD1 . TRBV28 CASSSPSPGTGGHYRSPLHF TGTGCCAGCAGTTCACCCTCCCCCGGGACAGGGGGTCACTACCGTTCACCCCTCCACTTT
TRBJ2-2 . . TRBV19 CASSRRANTGELFF TGTGCCAGTAGTCGCCGGGCGAACACCGGGGAGCTGTTTTTT
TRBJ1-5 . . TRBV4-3 CASSPRLGVNSNQPQHF TGCGCCAGCAGCCCGCGTTTGGGAGTAAATAGCAATCAGCCCCAGCATTTT
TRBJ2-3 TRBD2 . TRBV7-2 CASSTRTSGAGDTQYF TGTGCCAGCAGCACCCGGACTAGCGGGGCCGGAGATACGCAGTATTTT
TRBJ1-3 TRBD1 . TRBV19 CASTRQGNTIYF TGTGCCAGTACCCGACAGGGGAACACCATATATTTT
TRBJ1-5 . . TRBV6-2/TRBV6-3 CASSYGILSGYSNQPQHF TGTGCCAGCAGTTATGGAATCTTATCGGGTTATAGCAATCAGCCCCAGCATTTT
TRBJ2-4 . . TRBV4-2 CASSQEWGGRNIQYF TGTGCCAGCAGCCAAGAGTGGGGGGGCCGAAACATTCAGTACTTC
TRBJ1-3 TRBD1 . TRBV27 CASSRQGADTIYF TGTGCCAGCAGTCGACAGGGAGCTGACACCATATATTTT
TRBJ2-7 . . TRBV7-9 CASSSNLGDNSYEQYF TGTGCCAGCAGCTCAAACCTGGGGGACAATTCCTACGAGCAGTACTTC
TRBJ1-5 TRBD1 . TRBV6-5 CASRATGSDQPQHF TGTGCCAGCAGGGCGACAGGGTCGGATCAGCCCCAGCATTTT
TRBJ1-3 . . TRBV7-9 CASSHSGYSGNTIYF TGTGCCAGCAGCCACAGTGGATACTCTGGAAACACCATATATTTT
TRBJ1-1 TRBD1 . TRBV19 CASSLTTGSNTEAFF TGTGCCAGTAGTTTGACGACAGGGTCGAACACTGAAGCTTTCTTT
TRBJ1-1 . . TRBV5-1 CASSSSGSFTEAFF TGCGCCAGCAGCTCGTCGGGGAGTTTCACTGAAGCTTTCTTT